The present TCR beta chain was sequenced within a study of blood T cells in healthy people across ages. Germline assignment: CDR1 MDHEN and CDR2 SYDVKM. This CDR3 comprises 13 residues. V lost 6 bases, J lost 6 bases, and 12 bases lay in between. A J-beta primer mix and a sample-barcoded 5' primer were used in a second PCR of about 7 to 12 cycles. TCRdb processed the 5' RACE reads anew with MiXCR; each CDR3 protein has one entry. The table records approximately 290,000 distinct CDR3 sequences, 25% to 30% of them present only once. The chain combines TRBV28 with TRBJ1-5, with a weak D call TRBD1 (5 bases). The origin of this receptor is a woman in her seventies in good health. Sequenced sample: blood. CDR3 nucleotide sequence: TGTGCCAGCAGCCCCCAACAGGTTCAGCCCCAGCATTTT. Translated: CASSPQQVQPQHF. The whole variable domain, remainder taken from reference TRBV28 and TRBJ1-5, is DVKVTQSSRYLVKRTGEKVFLECVQDMDHENMFWYRQDPGLGLRLIYFSYDVKMKEKGDIPEGYSVSREKKERFSLILESASTNQTSMYLCASSPQQVQPQHFGDGTRLSIL.